Listed here are 4 T cell receptor beta chains from one sample, sequenced in a study of cytomegalovirus exposure and HLA in healthy donors. The repertoire was sequenced with immunoSEQ multiplex PCR; TCRdb's copy has only in-frame clones and lacks some. The sample records some 100,000 clones, almost 90% being singletons. Specimen: PBMCs. Receptors originate from a woman under 30 in good health and CMV-seronegative.

The rearrangement joins TRBV27 to TRBJ2-7; D might be TRBD2 (5 bases). This CDR3 comprises 12 residues. Germline V CDR1 and CDR2: MNHEY, SMNVEV (reference sequence). V lost 5 bases, J lost 4 bases, and 9 bases lay in between. CDR3 nucleotide sequence: TGTGCCAGCAGTGGCCCGGGGTACGAGCAGTACTTC. Translating it yields CASSGPGYEQYF.

The chain has TRBV7-3 and TRBJ2-5, with TRBD2 matching 10 bases. The CDR3 consists of 13 residues. The V gene end was trimmed by 5 bases and the J gene end by 5 bases; junction bases not matched to a gene: 2. The germline V gene has CDR1 SGHTA and CDR2 FQGTGA. The CDR3 loop reads CASSEGLAETQYF. As DNA, the CDR3 is TGTGCCAGCAGCGAGGGACTAGCGGAGACCCAGTACTTC.

Judged by abundance, this clone is medium-sized. The J gene is TRBJ1-1, the V gene TRBV19, with 8 bases aligning to TRBD1. V gave up 8 bases and J gave up 4 bases; unmatched junction bases: 12. CDR1 is LNHDA and CDR2 is SQIVND in the germline V gene (reference sequence). The CDR3 is 15 amino acids. CDR3 protein: CASGSPGGMFTEAFF. Here the CDR3 DNA reads TGTGCCAGTGGATCACCAGGGGGCATGTTCACTGAAGCTTTCTTT.

The V call is TRBV4-3, the J call TRBJ1-5, with 8 bases identical to TRBD1. CDR1 is LGHNA and CDR2 is YSLEER in the germline V gene. Trimming at V came to 0 bases and at J to 1 base, leaving 5 bases not matched to a gene. The CDR3 has 17 residues. The CDR3 spells CASSQDLTGGSNQPQHF. The CDR3 DNA reads TGCGCCAGCAGCCAAGATCTCACAGGGGGGAGCAATCAGCCCCAGCATTTT.